The 16 T cell receptor beta chains below all came from one sample that was sequenced in a study of response to subunit inactivated influenza vaccine. TCRdb re-analysed the RT-PCR reads in MiXCR, keeping a single row per CDR3 protein. This sample has 750,000 to 850,000 distinct CDR3 sequences, with around a sixth found just once. The sample in question was PBMCs from blood, obtained 5 to 6 days after vaccination. These receptor sequences come from a man aged 50-60 years who received an inactivated influenza vaccine.

The table lists this clonotype with many counts. The rearrangement uses TRBV2 and TRBJ2-3, with 7 bases fitting TRBD1. Germline V CDR1 and CDR2: SNHLY, FYNNEI. V lost 8 bases to trimming and J lost 0 bases; unmatched junction nucleotides: 8. The CDR3 length is 15 residues. Written as DNA, the CDR3 is TGTGCCAGCGTCCGGGACAGCCTTAGCACAGATACGCAGTATTTT. This codes for CASVRDSLSTDTQYF.

V is TRBV5-8 and J is TRBJ1-1; 8 bases align to TRBD1. Germline values: CDR1 SGHTS, CDR2 YDEGEE. CDR3 length: 16 residues. After removal of 0 bases from V and 7 bases from J, the junction contained 11 bases not matched to a gene. CDR3 amino acids: CASSLVRQGSEGEAFF. The CDR3 nucleotides are TGTGCCAGCAGCTTGGTCCGACAGGGGTCGGAGGGTGAAGCTTTCTTT.

The rearrangement links TRBV6-1 to TRBJ2-5, with 7 bases lining up with TRBD1. Germline CDR1 reads MNHNS; CDR2 reads SASEGT. After removal of 6 bases from V and 1 base from J, the junction contained 8 bases not matched to a gene. The CDR3 runs 15 residues. CDR3 loop: CASRPRTGSQETQYF. Written as DNA, the CDR3 is TGTGCCAGCAGACCCCGGACAGGTAGCCAAGAGACCCAGTACTTC.

This clonotype came up many times. The V call is TRBV10-3, the J call TRBJ1-5, with 12 positions matching TRBD1. V was pared by 3 bases and J by 2 bases, with 5 bases of the junction left unmatched. Germline CDR1 ENHRY, CDR2 SYGVKD. This CDR3 region has 17 residues. As DNA, the CDR3 is TGTGCCATCAGTGACCGGGACAGGGGGCTGGGCAATCAGCCCCAGCATTTT. Its protein is CAISDRDRGLGNQPQHF.

V usage is TRBV28 and J usage is TRBJ2-5; perhaps TRBD2 as D (5 bases). V was cut by 6 bases and J by 4 bases, with 18 bases left in between. The germline V gene has CDR1 MDHEN and CDR2 SYDVKM. The CDR3 is made up of 15 amino acids. CDR3 region: CASSPGRGFRETQYF. CDR3 bases: TGTGCCAGCAGCCCGGGTCGAGGGTTCCGAGAGACCCAGTACTTC.

This sequence joins TRBV20-1 and TRBJ2-5, with TRBD2 matching 9 bases. Germline values: CDR1 DFQATT, CDR2 SNEGSKA (reference sequence). The CDR3 extends over 15 amino acids. V gave up 5 bases and J gave up 5 bases; unmatched junction bases: 12. The DNA for the CDR3 is TGCAGTGCTGGCCCCCTTAGCGGGAGAAGGGAGACCCAGTACTTC. This encodes CSAGPLSGRRETQYF.

This clonotype was seen more than once but under ten times. This sequence joins TRBV27 and TRBJ2-7, with 7 bases lining up with TRBD1. The germline V gene has CDR1 MNHEY and CDR2 SMNVEV (reference sequence). This CDR3 spans 16 amino acids. The J segment lost 3 bases and the V segment lost 0 bases, leaving 8 bases of the junction unmatched. The CDR3 here is CASSLSPQGMVYEQYF. DNA of the CDR3: TGTGCCAGCAGTTTATCCCCACAGGGGATGGTCTACGAGCAGTACTTC.

This clonotype appeared many times. This rearrangement joins TRBV29-1 to TRBJ2-7; tentatively, D is TRBD2 (6 bases). Germline V gene data show CDR1 as SQVTM and CDR2 as ANQGSEA. This CDR3 comprises 13 residues. Trimming took 4 bases from V and 5 from J, leaving 15 bases between them. The CDR3 bases are TGCAGCGTTGTGACGGGGTGGAGGGACGAGCAGTACTTC. It encodes CSVVTGWRDEQYF.

This clonotype was observed a few times. CDR3 DNA sequence: TGTGCCACCAGCGAGGGAACAGCGGTAGAAAAACTGTTTTTT. Translating gives CATSEGTAVEKLFF. The rearrangement joins TRBV15 to TRBJ1-4; D not certain. Germline V gene data show CDR1 as LNHNV and CDR2 as YYDKDF (reference sequence). The CDR3 runs 14 residues. V shed 5 bases and J shed 8 bases, with 15 bases lying between them.

This clonotype was counted a few times. The chain is built from TRBV7-2 and TRBJ2-3; TRBD2 matches 8 bases. The CDR3 loop spans 15 amino acids. J was trimmed by 3 bases and V by 5 bases; bases with no gene match: 7. CDR1 and CDR2 (germline): SGHTA, FQGNSA. The CDR3 protein is CASSAGGARTDTQYF. In DNA, the CDR3 is TGTGCCAGCAGCGCCGGGGGGGCGCGTACAGATACGCAGTATTTT.

The CDR3 loop is CASTLASPRGEQFF. CDR3 in DNA: TGTGCCAGCACCCTAGCGTCACCCCGTGGTGAGCAGTTCTTC. V is TRBV12-3 or TRBV12-4 and J is TRBJ2-1; tentatively, D is TRBD2 (6 bases). The CDR3 contains 14 residues. V lost 7 bases to trimming and J lost 9 bases, with 19 bases between them.

The chain is built from TRBV15 and TRBJ2-3, with 14 bases matching TRBD2. The CDR3 spans 20 residues. Trimming at V came to 5 bases and at J to 2 bases, leaving 15 bases not matched to a gene. Germline V gene lookup returns CDR1 LNHNV and CDR2 YYDKDF (reference sequence). This CDR3 is CATSADRLAGGPVHTDTQYF. DNA of the CDR3: TGTGCCACCAGCGCGGACCGACTAGCGGGGGGGCCCGTTCACACAGATACGCAGTATTTT. Drawing the rest from reference TRBV15 and TRBJ2-3, the complete variable domain is DAMVIQNPRYQVTQFGKPVTLSCSQTLNHNVMYWYQQKSSQAPKLLFHYYDKDFNNEADTPDNFQSRRPNTSFCFLDIRSPGLGDTAMYLCATSADRLAGGPVHTDTQYFGPGTRLTVL.

The table lists this clonotype with a count of one. This chain uses TRBV7-9 with TRBJ2-5; D gene unclear. The CDR3 spans 15 residues. The germline V gene has CDR1 SEHNR and CDR2 FQNEAQ (reference sequence). V lost 3 bases to trimming and J lost 0 bases, with 11 bases between them. The CDR3: CASSLALGNQETQYF. The CDR3 DNA follows: TGTGCCAGCAGCTTGGCGCTGGGAAACCAAGAGACCCAGTACTTC.

This clonotype occurred many times. The rearrangement joins TRBV29-1 to TRBJ2-3; D remains unclear. This CDR3 contains 12 residues. CDR1 is SQVTM, CDR2 ANQGSEA, per germline. The CDR3 sequence: CAYDWGSDTQYF. The CDR3 DNA reads TGCGCGTATGATTGGGGATCAGATACGCAGTATTTT.

Many counts were recorded for this clonotype. V and J are TRBV7-2 and TRBJ2-7, with D perhaps TRBD2 (5 bases). The germline CDR1 and CDR2 sequences are SGHTA and FQGNSA. The CDR3 has 16 residues. V lost 1 base, J lost 0 bases, and 13 bases lay in between. The chain's CDR3 is CASSLVGGSSSYEQYF. DNA of the CDR3: TGTGCCAGCAGCTTAGTAGGCGGGTCGAGCTCCTACGAGCAGTACTTC.

The chain uses TRBV7-9 and TRBJ2-7; a possible D gene is TRBD1 (6 bases). V was trimmed by 5 bases and J by 5 bases, leaving 13 bases between them. The CDR3 runs to 13 residues. Germline V gene data show CDR1 as SEHNR and CDR2 as FQNEAQ (reference sequence). Here the CDR3 DNA reads TGTGCCAGCAGCCCCCGCAGGGGCCACGAGCAGTACTTC. Encoded protein: CASSPRRGHEQYF. The variable domain in full, with the rest retrieved from reference TRBV7-9 and TRBJ2-7, is DTGVSQNPRHKITKRGQNVTFRCDPISEHNRLYWYRQTLGQGPEFLTYFQNEAQLEKSRLLSDRFSAERPKGSFSTLEIQRTEQGDSAMYLCASSPRRGHEQYFGPGTRLTVT.